This T cell receptor beta chain was identified in a study of T cells in localized non-small cell lung cancer. The study, taken as a whole, reports: Blood T cell density predicted longer survival; adjacent-lung clonality, shorter.

Profiling relied on immunoSEQ multiplex PCR, and the TCRdb table lists in-frame clones only, not all of them. The data contain about 33,000 clones, 78% of them singletons. Trimming left V 6 bases short and J 3 bases short, with 14 bases between. Germline-derived CDR1 and CDR2 are MNHNS and SASEGT. The CDR3 consists of 14 residues. As regards this clone: Its antigen is not identified. The same CDR3 also results from other DNA sequences found in this sample.

The sequence was collected from a male donor aged 60 or over with stage II squamous cell lung carcinoma. Sequences were derived from peripheral blood, sampled before any cancer treatment. This rearrangement joins TRBV6-1 to TRBJ1-2, with D perhaps matching TRBD1 (5 bases). CDR3 sequence (DNA): TGTGCCAGCAGCTCAGGCGGGACGGACTATGGCTACACCTTC. Its translation is CASSSGGTDYGYTF.